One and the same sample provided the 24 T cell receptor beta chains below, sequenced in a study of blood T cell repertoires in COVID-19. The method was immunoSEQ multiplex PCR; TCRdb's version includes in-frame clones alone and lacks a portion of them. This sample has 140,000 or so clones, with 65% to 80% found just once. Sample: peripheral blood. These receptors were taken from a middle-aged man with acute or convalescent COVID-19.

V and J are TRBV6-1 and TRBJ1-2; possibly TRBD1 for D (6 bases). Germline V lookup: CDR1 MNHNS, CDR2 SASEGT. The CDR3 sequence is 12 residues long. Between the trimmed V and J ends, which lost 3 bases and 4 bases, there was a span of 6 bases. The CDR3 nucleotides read TGTGCCAGCAGTGAGGACAGCTATGGCTACACCTTC. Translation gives CASSEDSYGYTF.

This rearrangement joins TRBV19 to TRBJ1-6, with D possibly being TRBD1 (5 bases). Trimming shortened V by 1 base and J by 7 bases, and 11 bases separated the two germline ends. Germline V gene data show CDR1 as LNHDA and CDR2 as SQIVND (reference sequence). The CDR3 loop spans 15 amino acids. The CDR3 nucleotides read TGTGCCAGTAGTATAGGTGGGGCTACCAATTCACCCCTCCACTTT. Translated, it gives CASSIGGATNSPLHF.

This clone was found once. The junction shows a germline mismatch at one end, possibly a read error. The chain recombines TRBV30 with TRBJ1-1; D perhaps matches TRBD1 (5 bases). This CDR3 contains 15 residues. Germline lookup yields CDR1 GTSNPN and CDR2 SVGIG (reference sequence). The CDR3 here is CAWKQGSLKNTEAFF. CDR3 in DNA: TGTGCTTGGAAGCAGGGCAGTTTGAAGAACACTGAAGCTTTCTTT.

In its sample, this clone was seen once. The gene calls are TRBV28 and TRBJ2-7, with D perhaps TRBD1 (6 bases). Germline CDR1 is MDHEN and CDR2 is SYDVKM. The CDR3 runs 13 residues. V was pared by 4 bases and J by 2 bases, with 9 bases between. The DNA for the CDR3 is TGTGCCAGCAGTTCGGACAGAGCCTACGAGCAGTACGTC. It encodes CASSSDRAYEQYV.

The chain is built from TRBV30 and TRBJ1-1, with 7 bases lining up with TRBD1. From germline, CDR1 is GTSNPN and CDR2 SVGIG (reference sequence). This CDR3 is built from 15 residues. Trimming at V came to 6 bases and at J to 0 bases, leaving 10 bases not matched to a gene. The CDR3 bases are TGTGCCTGCGGGACAGACGCCGCGTTGAACACTGAAGCTTTCTTT. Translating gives CACGTDAALNTEAFF.

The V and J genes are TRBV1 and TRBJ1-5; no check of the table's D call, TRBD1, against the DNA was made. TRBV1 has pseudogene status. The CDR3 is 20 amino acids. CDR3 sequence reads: CTSSDLALGQGIGSNQPQHF. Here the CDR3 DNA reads TGCACCAGCAGCGATTTGGCTTTGGGACAGGGGATCGGAAGCAATCAGCCCCAGCATTTT.

CDR3 in amino acids: CASSLAAGGAGELFF. DNA for the CDR3: TGTGCCAGCAGTTTGGCGGCGGGGGGGGCCGGGGAGCTGTTTTTT. The chain employs TRBV27 and TRBJ2-2; 9 bases agree with TRBD2. The germline V gene encodes CDR1 MNHEY and CDR2 SMNVEV (reference sequence). V dropped 3 bases and J dropped 6; count of bases not matched to a gene: 5. This CDR3 has 15 residues.

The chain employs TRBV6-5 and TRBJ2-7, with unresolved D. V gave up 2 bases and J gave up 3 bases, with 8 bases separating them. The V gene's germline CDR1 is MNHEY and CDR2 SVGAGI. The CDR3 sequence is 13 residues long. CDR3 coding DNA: TGTGCCAGCAGTTACGGGCCCGGCTACGAGCAGTACGTC. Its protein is CASSYGPGYEQYV.

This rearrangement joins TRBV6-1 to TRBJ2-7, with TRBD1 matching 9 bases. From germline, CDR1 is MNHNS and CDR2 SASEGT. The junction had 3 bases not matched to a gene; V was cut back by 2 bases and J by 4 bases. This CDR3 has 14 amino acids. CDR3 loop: CASSERGTGYEQYV. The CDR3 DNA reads TGTGCCAGCAGTGAAAGGGGGACAGGGTACGAGCAGTACGTC.

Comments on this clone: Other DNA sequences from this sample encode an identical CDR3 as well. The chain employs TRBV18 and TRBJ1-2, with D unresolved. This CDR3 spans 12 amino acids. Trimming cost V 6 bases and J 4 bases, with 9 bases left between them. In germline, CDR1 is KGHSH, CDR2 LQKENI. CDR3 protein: CASSPDTYGYTF. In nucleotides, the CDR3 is TGTGCCAGCTCCCCCGACACCTATGGCTACACCTTC.

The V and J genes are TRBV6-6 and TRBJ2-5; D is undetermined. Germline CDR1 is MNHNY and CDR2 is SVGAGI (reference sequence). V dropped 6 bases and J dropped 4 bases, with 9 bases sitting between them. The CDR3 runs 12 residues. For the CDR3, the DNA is TGTGCCAGCAGGAATGCCGGAGAGACCCAGTACTTC. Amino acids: CASRNAGETQYF.

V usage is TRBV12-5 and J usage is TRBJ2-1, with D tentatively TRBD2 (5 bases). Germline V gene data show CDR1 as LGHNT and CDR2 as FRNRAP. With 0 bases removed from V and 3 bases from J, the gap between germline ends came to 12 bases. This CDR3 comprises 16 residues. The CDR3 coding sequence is TGTGCTAGTGGTTTGGTATTGGGAGACATCTACAATGAGCAGTTCTTC. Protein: CASGLVLGDIYNEQFF. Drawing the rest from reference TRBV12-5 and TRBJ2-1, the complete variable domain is DARVTQTPRHKVTEMGQEVTMRCQPILGHNTVFWYRQTMMQGLELLAYFRNRAPLDDSGMPKDRFSAEMPDATLATLKIQPSEPRDSAVYFCASGLVLGDIYNEQFFGPGTRLTVL.

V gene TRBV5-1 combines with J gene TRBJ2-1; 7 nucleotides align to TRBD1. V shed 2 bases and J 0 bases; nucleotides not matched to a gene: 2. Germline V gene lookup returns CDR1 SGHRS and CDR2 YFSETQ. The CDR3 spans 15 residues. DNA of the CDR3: TGCGCCAGCAGCTTTACAGGGGACTCCTACAATGAGCAGTTCTTC. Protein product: CASSFTGDSYNEQFF.

CDR3 region: CASMKRGSSYNSPLHF. Written as DNA, the CDR3 is TGTGCCAGTATGAAGAGAGGGAGCTCCTATAATTCACCCCTCCACTTT. The chain has TRBV19 and TRBJ1-6; D is uncertain. Germline values: CDR1 LNHDA, CDR2 SQIVND (reference sequence). Deletions cut 7 bases from V and 0 bases from J, with 13 bases between. CDR3 size: 16 residues.

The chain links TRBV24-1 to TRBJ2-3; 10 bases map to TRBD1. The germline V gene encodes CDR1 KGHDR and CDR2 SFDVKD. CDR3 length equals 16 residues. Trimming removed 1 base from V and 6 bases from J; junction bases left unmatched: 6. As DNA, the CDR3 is TGTGCCACCAGTGATTTCCCCGGGACAGGGGCGGATACGCAGTATTTT. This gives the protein CATSDFPGTGADTQYF.

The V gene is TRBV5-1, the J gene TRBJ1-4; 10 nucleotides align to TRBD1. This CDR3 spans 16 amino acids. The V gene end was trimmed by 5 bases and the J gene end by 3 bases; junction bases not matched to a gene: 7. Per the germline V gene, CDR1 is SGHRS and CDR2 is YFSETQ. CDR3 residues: CASRYGQGDSNEKLFF. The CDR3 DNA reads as TGCGCCAGCAGATATGGACAGGGGGATTCTAATGAAAAACTGTTTTTT. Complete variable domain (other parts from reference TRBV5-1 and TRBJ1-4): KAGVTQTPRYLIKTRGQQVTLSCSPISGHRSVSWYQQTPGQGLQFLFEYFSETQRNKGNFPGRFSGRQFSNSRSEMNVSTLELGDSALYLCASRYGQGDSNEKLFFGSGTQLSVL.

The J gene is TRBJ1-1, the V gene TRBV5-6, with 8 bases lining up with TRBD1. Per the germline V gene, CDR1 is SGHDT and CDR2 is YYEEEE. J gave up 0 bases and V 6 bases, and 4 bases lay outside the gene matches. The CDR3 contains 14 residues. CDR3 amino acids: CASTNRGVNTEAFF. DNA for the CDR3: TGTGCCAGCACCAACAGGGGGGTGAACACTGAAGCTTTCTTT.

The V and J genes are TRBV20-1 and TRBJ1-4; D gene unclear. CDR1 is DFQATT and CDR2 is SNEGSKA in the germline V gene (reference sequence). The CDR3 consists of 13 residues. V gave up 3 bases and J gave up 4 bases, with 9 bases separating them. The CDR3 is CSASNSFNEKLFF. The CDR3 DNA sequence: TGCAGTGCTAGTAACAGCTTTAATGAAAAACTGTTTTTT.

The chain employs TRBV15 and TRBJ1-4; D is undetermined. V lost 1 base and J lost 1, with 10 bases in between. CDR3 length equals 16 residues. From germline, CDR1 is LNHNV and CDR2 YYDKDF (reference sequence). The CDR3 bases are TGTGCCACCAGCAGAGGAGCGTTATTAACTAATGAAAAACTGTTTTTT. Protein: CATSRGALLTNEKLFF. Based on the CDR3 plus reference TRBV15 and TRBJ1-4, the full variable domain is DAMVIQNPRYQVTQFGKPVTLSCSQTLNHNVMYWYQQKSSQAPKLLFHYYDKDFNNEADTPDNFQSRRPNTSFCFLDIRSPGLGDTAMYLCATSRGALLTNEKLFFGSGTQLSVL.

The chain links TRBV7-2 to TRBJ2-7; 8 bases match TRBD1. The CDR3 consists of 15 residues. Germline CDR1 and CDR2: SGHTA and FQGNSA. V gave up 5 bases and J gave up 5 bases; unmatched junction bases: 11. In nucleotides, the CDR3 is TGTGCCAGCAGCCAAGGGACAGGTCTGTTCGACGAGCAGTACGTC. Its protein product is CASSQGTGLFDEQYV.

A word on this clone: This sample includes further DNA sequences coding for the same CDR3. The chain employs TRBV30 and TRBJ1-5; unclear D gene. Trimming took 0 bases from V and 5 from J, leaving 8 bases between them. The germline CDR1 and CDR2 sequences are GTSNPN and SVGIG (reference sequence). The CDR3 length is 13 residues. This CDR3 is CAWSVRGDQPQHF. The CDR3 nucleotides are TGTGCCTGGAGTGTACGCGGGGATCAGCCCCAGCATTTT.

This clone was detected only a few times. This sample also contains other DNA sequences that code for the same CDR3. The CDR3 protein is CASSLAGQGADGYTF. CDR3 sequence (DNA): TGCGCCAGCAGCTTGGCGGGACAGGGGGCAGATGGCTACACCTTC. The chain employs TRBV5-1 and TRBJ1-2, with TRBD1 identical over 12 bases. Germline V gene sequence: CDR1 SGHRS, CDR2 YFSETQ. The CDR3 consists of 15 residues. V shed 0 bases and J 6 bases; nucleotides not matched to a gene: 3.

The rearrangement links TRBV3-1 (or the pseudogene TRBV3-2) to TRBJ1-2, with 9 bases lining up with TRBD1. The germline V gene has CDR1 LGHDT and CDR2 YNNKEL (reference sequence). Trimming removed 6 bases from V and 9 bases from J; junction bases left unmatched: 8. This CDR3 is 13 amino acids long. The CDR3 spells CASRNRGQGSYTF. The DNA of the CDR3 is TGTGCCAGCAGAAACAGGGGGCAGGGGAGCTACACCTTC.

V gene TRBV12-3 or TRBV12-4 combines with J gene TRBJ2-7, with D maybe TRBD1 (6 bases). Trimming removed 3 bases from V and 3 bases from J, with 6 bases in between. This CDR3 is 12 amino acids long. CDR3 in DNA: TGTGCCAGCAGTTTGGACAGCTACGAGCAGTACGTC. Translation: CASSLDSYEQYV.